This T cell receptor beta chain comes out of a study of technical replicates of blood from a few donors. Libraries were prepared by immunoSEQ multiplex PCR; TCRdb keeps only in-frame clonotypes and omits some of them. The sample has about 93,000 clones, around 95% seen once. This CDR3 is built from 18 residues. J gave up 4 bases and V 3 bases, and 9 bases lay outside the gene matches. Looked up from germline, CDR1 is SEHNR and CDR2 is FQNEAQ (reference sequence). The sequencing sample was made of T cells isolated from PBMCs. The TCR sequence derives from a human donor in good health. The rearrangement uses TRBV7-9 and TRBJ2-7, with TRBD2 matching over 16 bases. The CDR3, as DNA: TGTGCCAGCAGCTTGGACAGAGGGACTAGCGGGAGGGTGTACGAGCAGTACTTC. This encodes CASSLDRGTSGRVYEQYF.